This T cell receptor beta chain was recorded in a study of T cell changes during pregnancy in multiple sclerosis. Germline CDR1 is SGDLS and CDR2 is YYNGEE. The CDR3 is 20 amino acids. Trimming shortened V by 2 bases and J by 4 bases, and 30 bases separated the two germline ends. Some clones are missing from TCRdb's copy, which holds only in-frame ones; the method was immunoSEQ multiplex PCR. Here the sample spans 20,000 to 30,000 clones, about 92% being singletons. V is TRBV9 and J is TRBJ1-1; perhaps TRBD1 as D (5 bases). The sequencing used CD8+ T cells from peripheral blood mononuclear cells, collected in the third trimester of pregnancy. The source of this sequence is a female donor in good health, enrolled as a control in a pregnancy study. The CDR3 sequence: CASSVTPFASTRGGSTEAFF. Here the CDR3 DNA reads TGTGCCAGCAGCGTGACCCCTTTTGCATCGACGCGGGGCGGTAGCACTGAAGCTTTCTTT. Using reference TRBV9 and TRBJ1-1 for the parts outside the CDR3, the full variable domain is DSGVTQTPKHLITATGQRVTLRCSPRSGDLSVYWYQQSLDQGLQFLIQYYNGEERAKGNILERFSAQQFPDLHSELNLSSLELGDSALYFCASSVTPFASTRGGSTEAFFGQGTRLTVV.